These 23 T cell receptor beta chains share one sample of origin, sequenced in a study of cytomegalovirus exposure and HLA in healthy donors (dated by TCRdb to 2017 to 2019). The library was made by the immunoSEQ multiplex PCR assay. For the multiplex PCR, a mixture combining 60 forward primers for TCR Vbeta segments and 13 reverse primers for TCR Jbeta segments was used. Not all clones reach the TCRdb copy of this immuneACCESS table, which keeps in-frame sequences only. Checked studies attribute under half of the gap to unresolved V genes and leave the rest unexplained. This specimen's table enumerates about 52,000 clones. 10% to 15% of the sample is taken by the ten largest. Material: PBMCs. The receptors derive from an older woman in good health and CMV-seropositive.

The chain links TRBV6-1 to TRBJ1-2, with D maybe TRBD1 (6 bases). Germline V CDR1 and CDR2: MNHNS, SASEGT. Trimming stripped 7 bases from V and 8 bases from J, with 11 bases between. The CDR3 covers 11 residues. CDR3 residues: CASTGQWGYTF. The CDR3, as DNA: TGTGCCAGCACCGGACAGTGGGGCTACACCTTC.

This chain uses TRBV9 with TRBJ2-5; 14 bases are a match to TRBD2. The CDR3 has 17 amino acids. The V segment lost 4 bases and the J segment 3 bases; nucleotides outside the gene matches: 8. Germline lookup yields CDR1 SGDLS and CDR2 YYNGEE. The CDR3 coding sequence is TGTGCCAGCAGCCCTGGGACTAGCGGGGGCTTAAAAGAGACCCAGTACTTC. The encoded protein is CASSPGTSGGLKETQYF.

V and J are TRBV29-1 and TRBJ1-5; no firm D call. Germline values: CDR1 SQVTM, CDR2 ANQGSEA. V lost 7 bases and J 0 bases, leaving 13 bases between the germline ends. The CDR3 loop spans 14 amino acids. The CDR3, as DNA: TGCAGCGCTAAAACTGAGTCTAGCAATCAGCCCCAGCATTTT. Protein product: CSAKTESSNQPQHF.

The rearrangement links TRBV14 to TRBJ1-3, with D unclear. The germline V gene encodes CDR1 SGHDN and CDR2 FVKESK. Trimming removed 1 base from V and 0 bases from J, with 16 bases in between. This CDR3 spans 18 amino acids. CDR3 loop: CASSQGRSVLFSGNTIYF. The CDR3 region has the DNA TGTGCCAGCAGCCAAGGGAGGAGCGTACTCTTCTCTGGAAACACCATATATTTT.

The chain employs TRBV5-1 and TRBJ1-1; D is possibly TRBD1 (6 bases). The CDR3 is made up of 16 amino acids. Germline CDR1 is SGHRS and CDR2 is YFSETQ. Trimming took 3 bases from V and 1 from J, leaving 16 bases between them. CDR3 sequence: CASSWGAGGRNTEAFF. DNA of the CDR3: TGCGCCAGCAGCTGGGGGGCGGGGGGTAGGAACACTGAAGCTTTCTTT.

The chain employs TRBV5-1 and TRBJ2-7, with D maybe TRBD1 (7 bases). Germline CDR1 is SGHRS and CDR2 is YFSETQ. V was shortened by 4 bases and J by 1 base, with 18 bases between the two germline ends. CDR3 length equals 16 residues. The CDR3 nucleotides are TGCGCCAGCAGCGGGGGGACAGCTTCTTTATCCTACGAGCAGTACTTC. Amino acids: CASSGGTASLSYEQYF.

This chain links TRBV7-9 with TRBJ2-7, with D possibly matching TRBD2 (6 bases). Germline CDR1 reads SEHNR; CDR2 reads FQNEAQ (reference sequence). Trimming left V 1 base short and J 4 bases short, with 14 bases between. This CDR3 region has 15 residues. The CDR3 here is CASSLVGGRGYEQYF. The CDR3 nucleotides read TGTGCCAGCAGCTTAGTGGGGGGAAGGGGTTACGAGCAGTACTTC.

The gene calls are TRBV11-3 and TRBJ2-5; 8 bases agree with TRBD2. V lost 1 base and J lost 5; bases outside the gene matches: 9. CDR1 and CDR2 from the germline V gene are SGHNT and YENEEA. CDR3 length equals 16 residues. The CDR3 DNA reads as TGTGCCAGCAGCTTAGTCGGGGGGGCCGGTCAGGAGACCCAGTACTTC. As protein: CASSLVGGAGQETQYF. Full variable domain (outside the CDR3, taken from reference TRBV11-3 and TRBJ2-5): EAGVVQSPRYKIIEKKQPVAFWCNPISGHNTLYWYLQNLGQGPELLIRYENEEAVDDSQLPKDRFSAERLKGVDSTLKIQPAELGDSAVYLCASSLVGGAGQETQYFGPGTRLLVL.

V usage is TRBV6-1 and J usage is TRBJ2-7; weak D call: TRBD1 (6 bases). The CDR3 is 12 amino acids. The V end lost 4 bases, the J end lost 6 bases, and 10 bases lay between the germline ends. Germline CDR1 reads MNHNS; CDR2 reads SASEGT. CDR3 sequence (DNA): TGTGCCAGCAGTGGAACAGGGACCGAGCAGTACTTC. Translation: CASSGTGTEQYF.

The chain joins TRBV6-5 to TRBJ1-5; D possibly corresponds to TRBD1 (6 bases). V lost 6 bases and J 5 bases, leaving 17 bases between the germline ends. This CDR3 has 15 residues. Germline values: CDR1 MNHEY, CDR2 SVGAGI. The CDR3 bases are TGTGCCAGCAGGGTAAAGGGGGGAGGGGATCAGCCCCAGCATTTT. Translating it yields CASRVKGGGDQPQHF.

The chain links TRBV6-1 to TRBJ2-1, with D possibly being TRBD2 (7 bases). CDR3 length: 17 amino acids. The V gene lost 0 bases and the J gene lost 3 bases, with 15 bases spanning the gap. The V gene's germline CDR1 is MNHNS and CDR2 SASEGT. The DNA for the CDR3 is TGTGCCAGCAGTGAAGCCGCGGGGGCTAGCGGCTACAATGAGCAGTTCTTC. Its translation is CASSEAAGASGYNEQFF.

The CDR3 loop reads CASSPPLGAETQYF. Written as DNA, the CDR3 is TGTGCCAGCTCACCACCCCTAGGTGCTGAGACCCAGTACTTC. This sequence joins TRBV18 and TRBJ2-5; D unclear. The V gene's germline CDR1 is KGHSH and CDR2 LQKENI. V lost 0 bases and J 5 bases, leaving 10 bases between the germline ends. The CDR3 consists of 14 residues.

The V gene is TRBV5-1, the J gene TRBJ2-2; TRBD2 matches 8 bases. The CDR3 runs to 16 residues. J was trimmed by 0 bases and V by 4 bases; bases with no gene match: 5. Germline V gene data show CDR1 as SGHRS and CDR2 as YFSETQ. The CDR3 bases are TGCGCCAGCAGCCCTCAAGCGGGGGCGAACACCGGGGAGCTGTTTTTT. This encodes CASSPQAGANTGELFF.

V is TRBV2 and J is TRBJ1-1; D is perhaps TRBD1 (5 bases). This CDR3 contains 13 residues. The V end lost 3 bases, the J end lost 6 bases, and 11 bases lay between the germline ends. Germline CDR1 reads SNHLY; CDR2 reads FYNNEI. This CDR3 reads CASSDQGTAEAFF. CDR3 nucleotide sequence: TGTGCCAGCAGTGACCAGGGTACCGCTGAAGCTTTCTTT. The whole variable domain, filled in from reference TRBV2 and TRBJ1-1, reads EPEVTQTPSHQVTQMGQEVILRCVPISNHLYFYWYRQILGQKVEFLVSFYNNEISEKSEIFDDQFSVERPDGSNFTLKIRSTKLEDSAMYFCASSDQGTAEAFFGQGTRLTVV.

The genes are TRBV11-2 and TRBJ1-2; D gene ambiguous. The CDR3 covers 12 residues. Looked up from germline, CDR1 is SGHAT and CDR2 is FQNNGV. With 4 bases removed from V and 4 bases from J, the gap between germline ends came to 7 bases. In nucleotides, the CDR3 is TGTGCCAGCAGCTCAGGTCGCTATGGCTACACCTTC. Its protein is CASSSGRYGYTF.

The chain couples TRBV4-1 to TRBJ1-4; 12 bases are shared with TRBD1. CDR1 is MGHRA and CDR2 is YSYEKL in the germline V gene. The CDR3 consists of 16 residues. The V segment lost 3 bases and the J segment 8 bases; nucleotides outside the gene matches: 7. This CDR3 is CASSHPGTGGKEKLFF. The DNA for the CDR3 is TGCGCCAGCAGCCATCCTGGGACAGGGGGCAAAGAAAAACTGTTTTTT.

V usage is TRBV6-5 and J usage is TRBJ2-7; D is unclear. CDR1 and CDR2 from the germline V gene are MNHEY and SVGAGI. The CDR3 is 13 residues long. V lost 2 bases and J lost 3, with 8 bases in between. The DNA for the CDR3 is TGTGCCAGCAGTTACGCTCCGGGCTACGAGCAGTACTTC. Translation gives CASSYAPGYEQYF.

CDR3 amino acids: CASSQGRGQETQYF. For the CDR3, the DNA is TGTGCCAGCAGCCAAGGGCGGGGTCAAGAGACCCAGTACTTC. The rearrangement joins TRBV4-2 to TRBJ2-5; perhaps TRBD2 as D (6 bases). CDR3 length: 14 residues. Germline V gene lookup returns CDR1 LGHNA and CDR2 YNFKEQ. Trimming left V 1 base short and J 2 bases short, with 8 bases between.

The gene calls are TRBV10-2 and TRBJ2-3, with 9 bases aligning to TRBD1. Looked up from germline, CDR1 is WSHSY and CDR2 is SAAADI. V shed 6 bases and J 2 bases; nucleotides not matched to a gene: 3. This CDR3 has 14 amino acids. DNA of the CDR3: TGCGCCAGCAGACTACAGGGGGCCACAGATACGCAGTATTTT. Translated, it gives CASRLQGATDTQYF.

CDR3 loop: CASSYDRVGYTF. CDR3 DNA: TGTGCCAGCAGCTACGACAGGGTTGGCTACACCTTC. The V gene is TRBV6-6, the J gene TRBJ1-2; 7 positions match TRBD1. The germline V gene encodes CDR1 MNHNY and CDR2 SVGAGI (reference sequence). J was trimmed by 7 bases and V by 6 bases; bases with no gene match: 5. This CDR3 is 12 amino acids long.

The rearrangement joins TRBV12-5 to TRBJ2-4; D not resolved. The germline V gene encodes CDR1 LGHNT and CDR2 FRNRAP. The CDR3 consists of 14 residues. V gave up 2 bases and J gave up 6 bases, with 11 bases separating them. CDR3 amino acids: CASGLSSTGNIQYF. CDR3 nucleotide sequence: TGTGCTAGTGGTTTGAGCAGTACGGGAAACATTCAGTACTTC.

CDR3 sequence reads: CASSLSGGDGGYTF. In nucleotides, the CDR3 is TGTGCCAGCAGTTTGTCGGGGGGGGACGGTGGCTACACCTTC. This sequence joins TRBV28 and TRBJ1-2, with a tentative D call TRBD1 (5 bases). The V and J ends lost 3 bases and 7 bases respectively, with 15 bases between them. The CDR3 length is 14 residues. Germline assignment: CDR1 MDHEN and CDR2 SYDVKM.

The gene calls are TRBV27 and TRBJ1-2, with 10 bases lining up with TRBD1. This CDR3 has 17 amino acids. Per germline, CDR1 MNHEY and CDR2 SMNVEV (reference sequence). With V trimmed by 6 bases and J by 5 bases, 15 bases remained unmatched. For the CDR3, the DNA is TGTGCCAGCAGCCAGGGGCCCGGGACAGGGGAAGGGTATGGCTACACCTTC. Protein sequence: CASSQGPGTGEGYGYTF.